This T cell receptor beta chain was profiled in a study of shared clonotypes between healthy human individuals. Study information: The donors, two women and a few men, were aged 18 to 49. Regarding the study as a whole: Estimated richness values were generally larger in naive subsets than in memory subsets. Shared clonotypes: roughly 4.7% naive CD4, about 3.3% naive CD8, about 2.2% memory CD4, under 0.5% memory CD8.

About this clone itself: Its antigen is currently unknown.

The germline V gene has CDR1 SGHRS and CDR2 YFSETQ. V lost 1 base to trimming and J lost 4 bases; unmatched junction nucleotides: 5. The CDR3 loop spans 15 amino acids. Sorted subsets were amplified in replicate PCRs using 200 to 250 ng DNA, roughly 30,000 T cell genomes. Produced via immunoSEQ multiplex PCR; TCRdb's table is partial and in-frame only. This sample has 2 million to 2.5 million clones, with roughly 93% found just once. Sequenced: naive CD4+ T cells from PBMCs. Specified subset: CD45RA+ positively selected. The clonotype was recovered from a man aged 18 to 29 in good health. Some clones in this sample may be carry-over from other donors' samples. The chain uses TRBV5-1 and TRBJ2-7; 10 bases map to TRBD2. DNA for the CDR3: TGCGCCAGCAGCTTGACCGGGACTAGCGTTTACGAGCAGTACTTC. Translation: CASSLTGTSVYEQYF.